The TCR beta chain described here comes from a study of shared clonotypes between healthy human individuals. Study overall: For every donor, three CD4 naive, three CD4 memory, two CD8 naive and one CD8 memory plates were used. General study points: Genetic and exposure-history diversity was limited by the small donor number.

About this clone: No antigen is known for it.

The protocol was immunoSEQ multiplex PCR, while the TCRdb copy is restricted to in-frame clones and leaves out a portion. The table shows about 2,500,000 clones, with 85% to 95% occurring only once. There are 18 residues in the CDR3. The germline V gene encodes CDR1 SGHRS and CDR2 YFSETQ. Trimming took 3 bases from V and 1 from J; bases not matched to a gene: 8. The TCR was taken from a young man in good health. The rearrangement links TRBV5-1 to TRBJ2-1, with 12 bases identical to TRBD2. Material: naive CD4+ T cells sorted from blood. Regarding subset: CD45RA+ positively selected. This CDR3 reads CASSSGPSGRESYNEQFF. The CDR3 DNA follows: TGCGCCAGCAGCTCCGGACCTAGCGGGAGGGAATCCTACAATGAGCAGTTCTTC.